This T cell receptor (beta chain) appears in the sequencing data of a study of CD8+CD57+ T cells in acquired aplastic anemia. The overall study: The DNA of sorted CD4+ and CD8+ cells averaged about 3 ug. Some 9.9 million reads were obtained on average for healthy donor CD4+ cells.

Study-wide findings and caveats: Patient and control CD8+ Simpson's diversity was not significantly different. Patients had roughly 29 CD8+ CDR3 sequences in common with controls (the shared set).

The CDR3 has 15 amino acids. Germline-derived CDR1 and CDR2 are LNHNV and YYDKDF (reference sequence). Genomic DNA, the template, was used for profiling of the TCR beta VDJ and CDR3. Via MiXCR, TCRdb re-called the reads, giving one row per CDR3 protein. This sample has more than 150,000 distinct CDR3 sequences; roughly half occur once, and the top ten carry about 2.9%. About this clonotype itself: Its antigen remains unknown. One junction end disagrees with the germline gene, perhaps due to a read error.

What was sequenced was sorted CD4+, CD8+, or CD8+CD57+ T cells (not recorded which) from PBMCs. This clonotype originated in a human donor in good health. The chain is built from TRBV15 and TRBJ2-2, with D possibly being TRBD2 (5 bases). CDR3 amino acids: CATSRGSANTGELLF. CDR3 nucleotides: TGTGCCACCAGCAGAGGGTCGGCGAACACCGGGGAGCTGCTTTTT.